This record concerns one TCR beta chain sequence. Its antigen remains unknown. The PCR had 60 Vbeta and 13 Jbeta primers. Sequencing used immunoSEQ multiplex PCR; TCRdb keeps in-frame clones, though not all of them. The sample records around 100,000 clones, approximately 82% being singletons. The sample originates from a study of cytomegalovirus exposure and HLA in healthy donors. Study details: Prior work identified 95 million to 120 million unique TCR beta sequences in about 179 million T cells. Counted in an early data release were approximately 85 million unique TCRs from HLA-typed donors. Study findings and constraints: A few of the chains that were CMV-associated were confirmed in vitro to be specific for CMV antigens. Cytomegalovirus association was listed for about 160 TCR beta chains.

V gave up 8 bases and J gave up 3 bases; unmatched junction bases: 7. Germline V gene sequence: CDR1 SGHNT, CDR2 YENEEA. The CDR3 runs to 13 residues. Sequenced input: PBMCs. The TCR originated in a man aged 25 to 45 in good health and CMV-seropositive. The chain carries TRBV11-3 and TRBJ2-7; 7 bases align to TRBD1. CDR3: CASADRVGYEQYV. DNA for the CDR3: TGTGCCAGCGCCGACAGGGTAGGCTACGAGCAGTACGTC.